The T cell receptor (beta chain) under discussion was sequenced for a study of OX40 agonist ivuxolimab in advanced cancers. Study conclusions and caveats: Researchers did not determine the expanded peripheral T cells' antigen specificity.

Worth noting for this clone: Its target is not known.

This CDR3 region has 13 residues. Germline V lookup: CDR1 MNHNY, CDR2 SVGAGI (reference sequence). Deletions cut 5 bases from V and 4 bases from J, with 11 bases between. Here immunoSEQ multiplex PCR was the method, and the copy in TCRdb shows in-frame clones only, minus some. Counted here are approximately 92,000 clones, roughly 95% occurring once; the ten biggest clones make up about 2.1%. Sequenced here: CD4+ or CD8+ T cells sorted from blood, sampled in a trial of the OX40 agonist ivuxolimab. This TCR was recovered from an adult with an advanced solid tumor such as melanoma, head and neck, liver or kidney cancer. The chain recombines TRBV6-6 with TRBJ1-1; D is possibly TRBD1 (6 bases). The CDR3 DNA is TGTGCCAGCAGTCGAACAGGGCTCACTGAAGCTTTCTTT. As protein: CASSRTGLTEAFF.